This TCR beta chain is drawn from a study of blood T cell repertoires in COVID-19. Study-wide context: Sources were T cells, B-cell-depleted T cells, or PBMCs; the material itself was cDNA or gDNA.

The CDR3 runs 13 residues. Germline trimming cut 0 bases from V and 2 bases from J; bases unmatched to any gene: 0. Germline assignment: CDR1 GTSNPN and CDR2 SVGIG (reference sequence). In the authors' methods: From reference gene primer amplification, estimates of nucleated cell counts were derived. Profiling relied on immunoSEQ multiplex PCR, and the TCRdb table lists in-frame clones only, not all of them. The DNA gave D and trimming, while V, J and clone size come from that table. The table records about 140,000 clones, around 87% of them present only once. This clonotype originated in a human donor in a cohort sampled during active COVID-19. The specimen sequenced was peripheral blood. The J gene is TRBJ2-5, the V gene TRBV30, with 7 bases aligning to TRBD2. The CDR3 sequence is CAWSVGLQETQYF. In DNA form, the CDR3 reads TGTGCCTGGAGTGTGGGACTACAAGAGACCCAGTACTTC.